What follows are 14 T cell receptor beta chains derived from one specimen sequenced in a study of T cell changes during pregnancy in multiple sclerosis. This table comes from immunoSEQ multiplex PCR, and its TCRdb copy is limited to in-frame clones, with some not included. The sample consists of some 36,000 clones, about nine tenths of them appearing once. The specimen comprised peripheral blood, sampled in the second trimester of pregnancy. The receptor set was obtained from a female donor in good health, enrolled as a control in a pregnancy study.

The J gene is TRBJ2-1, the V gene TRBV14; 12 nucleotides agree with TRBD2. The CDR3 sequence is 17 residues long. Germline V gene sequence: CDR1 SGHDN, CDR2 FVKESK. The V and J ends lost 4 bases and 4 bases, in that order; junction bases with no gene match: 8. CDR3 DNA sequence: TGTGCCAGCAGCCTAGGACTAGCGGGATCCTATTACAATGAGCAGTTCTTC. Its translation: CASSLGLAGSYYNEQFF.

The V gene is TRBV7-8, the J gene TRBJ2-1, with 8 bases identical to TRBD2. CDR3 size: 12 residues. Per the germline V gene, CDR1 is SGHVS and CDR2 is FQNEAQ. J was trimmed by 4 bases and V by 9 bases; bases with no gene match: 2. CDR3: CASGGGYNEQFF. The CDR3, as DNA: TGTGCCAGTGGCGGGGGGTACAATGAGCAGTTCTTC.

This clone was seen more than once but under ten times. Here the CDR3 DNA reads TGTGCCAGCAGTGCCCCGGGACAGGGAGTGAACACTGAAGCTTTCTTT. It specifies CASSAPGQGVNTEAFF. The chain carries TRBV6-6 and TRBJ1-1; 9 nucleotides align to TRBD1. V was pared by 5 bases and J by 0 bases, with 7 bases of the junction left unmatched. From germline, CDR1 is MNHNY and CDR2 SVGAGI (reference sequence). CDR3 length: 16 amino acids.

The chain has TRBV9 and TRBJ1-1; unclear D gene. Trimming left V 4 bases short and J 1 base short, with 20 bases between. The CDR3 sequence is 17 residues long. Looked up from germline, CDR1 is SGDLS and CDR2 is YYNGEE. The CDR3 sequence is CASSSNRDNRQNTEAFF. The CDR3 DNA is TGTGCCAGCAGCTCCAACCGGGATAACAGACAGAACACTGAAGCTTTCTTT.

The chain carries TRBV6-6 and TRBJ1-1; TRBD1 might be the D (5 bases). The germline V gene encodes CDR1 MNHNY and CDR2 SVGAGI (reference sequence). Between the trimmed V and J ends, which lost 0 bases and 4 bases, there was a span of 15 bases. The CDR3 is 16 residues long. CDR3 residues: CASSYSVRGGGTEAFF. The CDR3 bases are TGTGCCAGCAGTTACTCCGTAAGGGGAGGAGGCACTGAAGCTTTCTTT.

The V gene is TRBV27, the J gene TRBJ2-5, with TRBD1 identical over 7 bases. The CDR3 runs to 13 residues. Germline CDR1 MNHEY, CDR2 SMNVEV (reference sequence). Trimming removed 5 bases from V and 7 bases from J; junction bases left unmatched: 7. The CDR3 sequence: CASSGDSRTTQYF. CDR3 bases: TGTGCCAGCAGTGGGGACAGCAGGACGACCCAGTACTTC.

The chain has TRBV29-1 and TRBJ1-1, with D hard to call. Between the trimmed V and J ends, which lost 5 bases and 5 bases, there was a span of 12 bases. The germline V gene has CDR1 SQVTM and CDR2 ANQGSEA. CDR3 length: 12 residues. The CDR3 region has the DNA TGCAGCGTTTTACAGCGAGGGACTGAAGCTTTCTTT. Its protein is CSVLQRGTEAFF.

This chain connects TRBV9 to TRBJ2-2; 8 bases match TRBD1. CDR3 length: 17 amino acids. The J segment lost 7 bases and the V segment lost 4 bases, leaving 15 bases of the junction unmatched. The V gene's germline CDR1 is SGDLS and CDR2 YYNGEE. This CDR3 is CASSPPAGGQGIGELFF. CDR3 nucleotide sequence: TGTGCCAGCAGCCCCCCCGCGGGTGGACAGGGCATCGGGGAGCTGTTTTTT.

This clone has only one observation. The V call is TRBV9, the J call TRBJ1-4; D uncertain. Germline CDR1 reads SGDLS; CDR2 reads YYNGEE. The CDR3 is 15 residues long. The V gene lost 4 bases and the J gene lost 3 bases, with 13 bases spanning the gap. CDR3 coding DNA: TGTGCCAGCAGCCCCGTAACCGGGGCTAATGAAAAACTGTTTTTT. This translates into CASSPVTGANEKLFF.

This chain connects TRBV9 to TRBJ2-5; maybe TRBD2 (7 bases). This CDR3 is 15 amino acids long. Deletions cut 0 bases from V and 5 bases from J, with 14 bases between. Germline assignment: CDR1 SGDLS and CDR2 YYNGEE. CDR3 coding DNA: TGTGCCAGCAGCGTAGGGGAGGGGGGAGCGGAGACCCAGTACTTC. It yields the protein CASSVGEGGAETQYF.

This rearrangement joins TRBV18 to TRBJ1-4, with 7 bases fitting TRBD1. Germline V CDR1 and CDR2: KGHSH, LQKENI. The CDR3 consists of 15 residues. V lost 3 bases and J lost 8; bases outside the gene matches: 9. CDR3 nucleotide sequence: TGTGCCAGCTCACCTCAACAGGGGTTCGGCGAAAAACTGTTTTTT. Translating gives CASSPQQGFGEKLFF.

The rearrangement joins TRBV7-7 to TRBJ2-1; TRBD1 matches 8 bases. The CDR3 covers 13 residues. V shed 5 bases, J shed 9 bases, and the junction held 6 bases outside the gene matches. The germline CDR1 and CDR2 sequences are SSHAT and FNYEAQ (reference sequence). The CDR3 DNA reads TGTGCCAGCAGCATGCAACAGGGGGGTGAGCAGTTCTTC. Amino acid sequence: CASSMQQGGEQFF.

The chain joins TRBV11-3 to TRBJ2-2, with D possibly being TRBD2 (6 bases). Trimming took off 1 base at V and 1 base at J, with 7 bases between the two ends. Germline lookup yields CDR1 SGHNT and CDR2 YENEEA. CDR3 length equals 15 residues. The CDR3 protein is CASSLGGENTGELFF. The CDR3 bases are TGTGCCAGCAGCTTAGGGGGGGAGAACACCGGGGAGCTGTTTTTT.

The V gene is TRBV5-6, the J gene TRBJ1-2; D gene uncertain. CDR1 and CDR2 (germline): SGHDT, YYEEEE. The CDR3 totals 14 residues. The germline V and J ends were trimmed by 0 bases and 4 bases, with 10 bases remaining between them. The CDR3 here is CASSLERDGYGYTF. CDR3 nucleotide sequence: TGTGCCAGCAGCTTGGAGAGGGATGGCTATGGCTACACCTTC.